This T cell receptor beta chain was identified in a study of T cells in Graves' hyperthyroidism and ophthalmopathy. Study-wide findings and caveats: In the analysis, a 13 V-J model separated ophthalmopathy from stable hyperthyroidism. The blood repertoire included most of the expanded thyroid clonotypes above 0.001.

Germline-derived CDR1 and CDR2 are SGHRS and YFSETQ. The ends were cut back, 0 bases at V and 0 bases at J, with 12 bases in the middle. The CDR3 runs 16 residues. This clonotype turned up a few times. Antigen specificity is unknown. Those patients with uncontrolled infection, other autoimmune disease, pregnancy or lactation were excluded. Amplified TCR beta CDR3 regions came from RNA transcripts. The HTBI primer set was used in a first-round RT-PCR of the TCR CDR3. TCRdb independently ran MiXCR on the multiplex PCR reads; one entry per CDR3 protein. The sample has approximately 330,000 distinct CDR3 sequences; around a sixth are singletons.

The clonotype originates from a woman between 45 and 65 years old with Graves' hyperthyroidism. The chain couples TRBV5-1 to TRBJ1-1, with D maybe TRBD1 (6 bases). Material: blood. Here the CDR3 DNA reads TGCGCCAGCAGCTTGGCCGGACAGATAATGAACACTGAAGCTTTCTTT. The encoded protein is CASSLAGQIMNTEAFF. Filled out from reference TRBV5-1 and TRBJ1-1, the complete variable domain reads KAGVTQTPRYLIKTRGQQVTLSCSPISGHRSVSWYQQTPGQGLQFLFEYFSETQRNKGNFPGRFSGRQFSNSRSEMNVSTLELGDSALYLCASSLAGQIMNTEAFFGQGTRLTVV.